The 14 T cell receptor beta chains below come from one sample, sequenced in a study of graft-versus-host responses after intestinal transplantation. Sequenced by immunoSEQ multiplex PCR; TCRdb stores in-frame clones only, minus some. The repertoire holds some 120,000 clones, with more than 90% as singletons. These receptors are not linked to any known antigen. The sample was unstimulated CD4+ T cells sorted from spleen or lymph node cells, taken before transplant. The receptor source for this set is a human donor who was the organ donor for an intestinal transplant.

V gene TRBV6-1 combines with J gene TRBJ2-2; 9 bases line up with TRBD1. CDR3 length: 14 residues. Germline V gene sequence: CDR1 MNHNS, CDR2 SASEGT. Trimming took 5 bases from V and 6 from J; bases not matched to a gene: 4. The CDR3 DNA is TGTGCCAGCAGTCCGGGACAGGGTTCCGGGGAGCTGTTTTTT. Its translation is CASSPGQGSGELFF.

The J gene is TRBJ2-7, the V gene TRBV19, with D possibly TRBD1 on 6 matching bases. The CDR3 loop spans 15 amino acids. The ends were cut back, 1 base at V and 6 bases at J, with 16 bases in the middle. Germline CDR1 reads LNHDA; CDR2 reads SQIVND (reference sequence). CDR3 sequence reads: CASSIGTGQGSEQYF. DNA of the CDR3: TGTGCCAGTAGTATAGGAACGGGACAAGGGAGCGAGCAGTACTTC.

The chain links TRBV10-3 to TRBJ2-7, with 8 bases aligning to TRBD1. The germline V gene has CDR1 ENHRY and CDR2 SYGVKD. The CDR3 loop spans 13 amino acids. The V gene end was trimmed by 6 bases and the J gene end by 5 bases; junction bases not matched to a gene: 6. DNA of the CDR3: TGTGCCATCAGGCCACAGGGGGTAGACGAGCAGTACTTC. This translates into CAIRPQGVDEQYF.

This rearrangement joins TRBV6-5 to TRBJ1-2; 10 positions agree with TRBD1. Germline V CDR1 and CDR2: MNHEY, SVGAGI. The CDR3 totals 15 residues. With 6 bases clipped from V and 7 bases from J, the junction kept 11 bases outside the gene matches. The CDR3 region is CASSQGQGGPGGYTF. The CDR3 region has the DNA TGTGCCAGCAGCCAAGGACAGGGGGGTCCGGGTGGCTACACCTTC.

The chain employs TRBV10-2 and TRBJ2-5; no reliable D call. The CDR3 is 12 residues long. The germline gives CDR1 WSHSY, CDR2 SAAADI. Trimming cost V 6 bases and J 5 bases, with 10 bases left between them. The CDR3 here is CASSPESETQYF. The CDR3 DNA reads as TGCGCCAGCAGCCCAGAGAGCGAGACCCAGTACTTC.

Comment on this clone: Other DNA sequences in this specimen translate into the identical CDR3. The rearrangement uses TRBV5-1 and TRBJ2-5, with TRBD2 matching over 7 bases. The CDR3 totals 15 residues. V lost 0 bases, J lost 3 bases, and 5 bases stayed unmatched. CDR1 and CDR2 from the germline V gene are SGHRS and YFSETQ. The CDR3 nucleotides read TGCGCCAGCAGCTTGGCCGGTACTAGCGAAGAGACCCAGTACTTC. It codes for CASSLAGTSEETQYF.

The chain uses TRBV28 and TRBJ1-1; D gene uncertain. V gave up 3 bases and J gave up 4 bases, with 3 bases separating them. The CDR3 runs 11 residues. Germline CDR1 is MDHEN and CDR2 is SYDVKM. The CDR3 DNA reads as TGTGCCAGCAGTTTGGGCACTGAAGCTTTCTTT. Residues: CASSLGTEAFF.

The gene calls are TRBV27 and TRBJ2-1; D is ambiguous. CDR3 length equals 14 residues. V lost 8 bases, J lost 4 bases, and 15 bases lay in between. CDR1 is MNHEY and CDR2 is SMNVEV in the germline V gene (reference sequence). The CDR3 nucleotides read TGTGCCAGCTCCGCGCGGTTGTGGTACAATGAGCAGTTCTTC. This gives the protein CASSARLWYNEQFF.

CDR3: CASSEQGATTYEQYF. DNA of the CDR3: TGCGCCAGCAGTGAGCAAGGGGCTACCACCTACGAGCAGTACTTC. The chain employs TRBV10-1 and TRBJ2-7; tentative D call: TRBD1 (5 bases). Trimming cost V 2 bases and J 2 bases, with 13 bases left between them. This CDR3 region has 15 residues. Germline V gene sequence: CDR1 WNHNN, CDR2 SYGVQD (reference sequence).

A few counts support this clone. The rearrangement uses TRBV6-6 and TRBJ2-7, with D unclear. Germline lookup yields CDR1 MNHNY and CDR2 SVGAGI (reference sequence). CDR3 length: 11 amino acids. Trimming took 5 bases from V and 4 from J, leaving 6 bases between them. CDR3 amino acids: CASSRRYEQYF. The DNA for the CDR3 is TGTGCCAGCAGTCGCCGGTACGAGCAGTACTTC.

The chain carries TRBV5-4 and TRBJ2-3, with no clear D. CDR1 and CDR2 from the germline V gene are SGHNT and YYREEE (reference sequence). Trimming removed 1 base from V and 1 base from J, with 4 bases in between. The CDR3 totals 13 residues. CDR3 protein: CASSLRGTDTQYF. As DNA, the CDR3 is TGTGCCAGCAGCTTGCGGGGCACAGATACGCAGTATTTT.

This clone was detected only once. The CDR3 DNA sequence: TGTGCCAGCAGCTTAGGTTTCTCGGTCGGAGGACGCTTTGGGGCTTTCTTT. This codes for CASSLGFSVGGRFGAFF. The V and J genes are TRBV13 and TRBJ1-1, with D uncertain. The germline gives CDR1 PRHDT, CDR2 FYEKMQ (reference sequence). Trimming took 0 bases from V and 11 from J, leaving 25 bases between them. This CDR3 has 17 residues.

The V gene is TRBV28, the J gene TRBJ2-3; either TRBD1 or TRBD2 may fit D (7 bases each). This CDR3 is built from 14 residues. Germline CDR1 and CDR2: MDHEN and SYDVKM. V lost 5 bases and J lost 4, with 13 bases in between. The CDR3 nucleotides are TGTGCCAGCAGTCTGACAGGGAGGGCAGATACGCAGTATTTT. Its translation is CASSLTGRADTQYF.

The V call is TRBV5-4, the J call TRBJ1-4, with D uncertain. The CDR3 runs 14 residues. The germline CDR1 and CDR2 sequences are SGHNT and YYREEE (reference sequence). Trimming took 3 bases from V and 8 from J, leaving 14 bases between them. For the CDR3, the DNA is TGTGCCAGCAGCTCACGTGGACGACTCGAAAAACTGTTTTTT. Translation gives CASSSRGRLEKLFF.